The 9 T cell receptor beta chains given below trace back to one sample, sequenced in a study of blood T cells in healthy people across ages. PCR was performed a second time for roughly 7 to 11 cycles using a sample-barcoded 5' primer and a J-beta primer mix. Each CDR3 protein gets one entry after TCRdb re-called the 5' RACE reads with MiXCR. This sample has about 640,000 distinct CDR3 sequences; 45% to 65% occur once, and the top ten carry 30% to 45%. Sequencing input: blood. Source of these receptors: a man aged 55 to 70 in good health.

Regarding this clonotype: A read error may be the cause here, since a much bigger clone is one base away. The CDR3 region is CASSVGRAQETQYF. CDR3 nucleotide sequence: TGTGCCAGCAGCGTAGGACGGGCCCAAGAGACCCAGTACTTC. This chain links TRBV7-2 with TRBJ2-5; D call uncertain. V was cut by 5 bases and J by 1 base, with 11 bases left in between. The CDR3 consists of 14 residues. Germline V gives CDR1 SGHTA, CDR2 FQGNSA.

This chain connects TRBV28 to TRBJ1-2, with unresolved D. CDR1 is MDHEN, CDR2 SYDVKM, per germline. The CDR3 contains 14 residues. Trimming pared 3 bases from V and 3 bases from J, leaving 11 bases between. CDR3 in amino acids: CASSLETIYYGYTF. For the CDR3, the DNA is TGTGCCAGCAGTTTGGAGACAATCTACTATGGCTACACCTTC.

Only one count was recorded for this clonotype. The chain employs TRBV24-1 and TRBJ1-2; no firm D call. Trimming pared 4 bases from V and 11 bases from J, leaving 13 bases between. The CDR3 sequence is 12 residues long. CDR1 is KGHDR, CDR2 SFDVKD, per germline. For the CDR3, the DNA is TGTGCCACCAGTGACCCCTGGACGGGATACACCTTC. Its protein product is CATSDPWTGYTF.

The gene calls are TRBV3-1 and TRBJ2-1; TRBD1 agrees at 11 bases. Germline V gene data show CDR1 as LGHDT and CDR2 as YNNKEL (reference sequence). Trimming took 1 base from V and 4 from J; bases not matched to a gene: 6. This CDR3 contains 17 residues. DNA for the CDR3: TGTGCCAGCAGCCAAGTAGGCGGGACAGGGGGTTACAATGAGCAGTTCTTC. Amino acids: CASSQVGGTGGYNEQFF.

This clonotype occurred a few times. The CDR3 is CASSPLPGYGDEKLFF. The DNA of the CDR3 is TGTGCCAGCTCACCCTTACCAGGGTATGGGGATGAAAAACTGTTTTTT. V is TRBV18 and J is TRBJ1-4; D is possibly TRBD1 (5 bases). The V and J ends lost 3 bases and 6 bases respectively, with 17 bases between them. The CDR3 is 16 amino acids. Germline-derived CDR1 and CDR2 are KGHSH and LQKENI.

The chain couples TRBV11-2 to TRBJ2-3, with 8 bases that match TRBD2. J lost 6 bases, V lost 3 bases, and 14 bases had no gene match. Germline V lookup: CDR1 SGHAT, CDR2 FQNNGV. The CDR3 consists of 17 residues. The CDR3 here is CASSFAGSGGHRDTQYF. For the CDR3, the DNA is TGTGCCAGCAGCTTCGCGGGCAGCGGGGGCCATCGGGATACGCAGTATTTT.

This clonotype occurred once. This rearrangement joins TRBV9 to TRBJ2-3; TRBD1 agrees at 9 bases. V shed 3 bases and J 1 base; nucleotides not matched to a gene: 6. The germline gives CDR1 SGDLS, CDR2 YYNGEE. CDR3 length: 16 residues. The CDR3 loop is CASSAEWDRGTDTQYF. As DNA, the CDR3 is TGTGCCAGCAGCGCCGAATGGGACAGGGGCACAGATACGCAGTATTTT.

The rearrangement links TRBV6-1 to TRBJ1-2; D unresolved. Germline V gene data show CDR1 as MNHNS and CDR2 as SASEGT. V shed 7 bases and J shed 5 bases, with 17 bases lying between them. CDR3 length equals 14 residues. CDR3 protein: CASKARAELYGYTF. Here the CDR3 DNA reads TGTGCCAGCAAGGCCCGGGCGGAACTTTATGGCTACACCTTC.

This clonotype was detected a few times. This chain connects TRBV15 to TRBJ2-7; D might be TRBD1 (5 bases). Germline loops: CDR1 LNHNV, CDR2 YYDKDF (reference sequence). Trimming took 0 bases from V and 5 from J, leaving 20 bases between them. The CDR3 length is 17 residues. The CDR3 DNA is TGTGCCACCAGCAGAGATCCTCAGGGTTCTACACTAAACGAGCAGTACTTC. Protein: CATSRDPQGSTLNEQYF.